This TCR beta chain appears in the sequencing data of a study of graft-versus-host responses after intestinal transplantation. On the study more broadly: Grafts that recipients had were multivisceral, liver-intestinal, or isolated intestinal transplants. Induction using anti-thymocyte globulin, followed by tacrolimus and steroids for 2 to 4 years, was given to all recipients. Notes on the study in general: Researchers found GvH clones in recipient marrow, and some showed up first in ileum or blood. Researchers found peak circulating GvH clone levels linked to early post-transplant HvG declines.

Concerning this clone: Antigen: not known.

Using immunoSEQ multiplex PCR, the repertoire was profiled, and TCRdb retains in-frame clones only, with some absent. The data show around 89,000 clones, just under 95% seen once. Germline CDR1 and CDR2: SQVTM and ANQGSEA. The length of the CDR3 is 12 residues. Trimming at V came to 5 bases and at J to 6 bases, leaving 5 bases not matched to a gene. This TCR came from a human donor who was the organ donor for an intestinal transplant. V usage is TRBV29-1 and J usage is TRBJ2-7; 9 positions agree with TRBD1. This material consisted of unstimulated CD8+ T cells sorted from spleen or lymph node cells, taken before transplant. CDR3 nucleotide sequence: TGCAGCGTTCGTCCGACAGGGGGCGAGCAGTACTTC. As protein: CSVRPTGGEQYF.